A single TCR beta chain is shown here with its context. Then a second PCR, running roughly 7 to 11 cycles, was carried out with a sample-barcoded 5' primer and a J-beta primer mix. A 12-random-nucleotide template-switch adaptor tagged each cDNA molecule. Via MiXCR, TCRdb re-called the 5' RACE reads, giving one row per CDR3 protein. The sample shows 1.5 million to 2 million distinct CDR3 sequences, around 36% of them seen only once. Germline loops: CDR1 MNHEY, CDR2 SMNVEV (reference sequence). The V gene end was trimmed by 4 bases and the J gene end by 5 bases; junction bases not matched to a gene: 12. The CDR3 length is 16 residues. The data derive from a study of blood T cells in healthy people across ages. The draw of peripheral blood yielded about 10 milliliters from each donor. PBMCs numbering at least 6.5 million were isolated per sample. The amount of total RNA extracted per sample was at least 5.5 micrograms.

The clonotype originates from a woman younger than 45 in good health. The sequenced sample was blood. The chain links TRBV27 to TRBJ2-5; TRBD1 agrees at 8 bases. CDR3 bases: TGTGCCAGCAGTTCGCCCTACAGGGGGAGGCAGGAGACCCAGTACTTC. Protein: CASSSPYRGRQETQYF.